These T cell receptor beta chains were read from a single sample in a study of cytomegalovirus exposure and HLA in healthy donors. Repertoires were generated with immunoSEQ multiplex PCR, while TCRdb's copy carries only in-frame clones and drops some. The sample carries some 190,000 clones, about 80% recorded once. The specimen was PBMCs. The receptors derive from a man aged 18 to 30 in good health and CMV-seronegative. The CDR3 runs from the conserved cysteine through the conserved F or W. The D gene is left open where the match is weak. Expanded clones are given a class, and other clones once, few, many or no size at all.

clone_size: .; d_call: .; j_call: TRBJ2-1; v_call: TRBV7-9; cdr3_aa: CASSSANRPSYNEQFF; cdr3_nt: TGTGCCAGCAGCTCTGCAAACAGGCCATCCTACAATGAGCAGTTCTTC
clone_size: .; d_call: .; j_call: TRBJ1-2; v_call: TRBV19; cdr3_aa: CASSFVQGDGYTF; cdr3_nt: TGTGCCAGTAGCTTTGTCCAGGGCGATGGCTACACCTTC
clone_size: few; d_call: TRBD2; j_call: TRBJ2-5; v_call: TRBV2; cdr3_aa: CASSDYGLAGPQETQYF; cdr3_nt: TGTGCCAGCAGTGATTATGGACTAGCGGGGCCCCAGGAGACCCAGTACTTC
clone_size: .; d_call: .; j_call: TRBJ2-5; v_call: TRBV20-1; cdr3_aa: CSARRKETQYF; cdr3_nt: TGCAGTGCCCGCAGGAAAGAGACCCAGTACTTC
clone_size: .; d_call: .; j_call: TRBJ2-4; v_call: TRBV7-2; cdr3_aa: CASSLASGIAKNIQYF; cdr3_nt: TGTGCCAGCAGCTTAGCGTCCGGGATAGCCAAAAACATTCAGTACTTC
clone_size: .; d_call: TRBD1; j_call: TRBJ2-5; v_call: TRBV13; cdr3_aa: CASSFGQGGRLGETQYF; cdr3_nt: TGTGCCAGCAGCTTCGGACAGGGCGGTCGTTTGGGAGAGACCCAGTACTTC
clone_size: .; d_call: .; j_call: TRBJ1-2; v_call: TRBV2; cdr3_aa: CASGVRGYGYTF; cdr3_nt: TGTGCCAGCGGGGTCAGGGGATACGGCTACACCTTC
clone_size: .; d_call: .; j_call: TRBJ1-1; v_call: TRBV27; cdr3_aa: CASILSYRGTEAFF; cdr3_nt: TGTGCCAGCATCCTTTCGTATCGGGGAACTGAAGCTTTCTTT
clone_size: .; d_call: .; j_call: TRBJ1-5; v_call: TRBV28; cdr3_aa: CASRASNQPQHF; cdr3_nt: TGTGCCAGCCGCGCTAGCAATCAGCCCCAGCATTTT
clone_size: .; d_call: .; j_call: TRBJ2-3; v_call: TRBV6-5; cdr3_aa: CASKSLPDTQYF; cdr3_nt: TGTGCCAGCAAAAGCCTGCCAGATACGCAGTATTTT
clone_size: once; d_call: TRBD2; j_call: TRBJ2-1; v_call: TRBV30; cdr3_aa: CAWIDGRFDEQFF; cdr3_nt: TGTGCCTGGATTGACGGGAGGTTCGATGAGCAGTTCTTC
clone_size: .; d_call: TRBD1; j_call: TRBJ1-1; v_call: TRBV9; cdr3_aa: CASSGRTGVNTEAFF; cdr3_nt: TGTGCCAGCAGCGGACGGACAGGGGTGAACACTGAAGCTTTCTTT
clone_size: .; d_call: TRBD2; j_call: TRBJ2-1; v_call: TRBV7-8; cdr3_aa: CASSRGLAGGSSYNEQFF; cdr3_nt: TGTGCCAGCAGCCGAGGACTAGCGGGAGGGAGCTCCTACAATGAGCAGTTCTTC
clone_size: .; d_call: .; j_call: TRBJ2-5; v_call: TRBV7-2; cdr3_aa: CASSFDRRETQYF; cdr3_nt: TGTGCCAGCAGTTTTGACAGGCGCGAGACCCAGTACTTC
clone_size: .; d_call: .; j_call: TRBJ2-6; v_call: TRBV7-9; cdr3_aa: CASSSTASDSGANVLTF; cdr3_nt: TGTGCCAGCAGCTCCACAGCTTCCGACTCTGGGGCCAACGTCCTGACTTTC
clone_size: few; d_call: .; j_call: TRBJ2-2; v_call: TRBV11-3; cdr3_aa: CASSLEGGTGELFF; cdr3_nt: TGTGCCAGCAGCTTAGAAGGGGGCACCGGGGAGCTGTTTTTT
clone_size: .; d_call: .; j_call: TRBJ1-6; v_call: TRBV30; cdr3_aa: CAWSVKDTGANNSPLHF; cdr3_nt: TGTGCCTGGAGTGTGAAGGACACAGGTGCCAATAATTCACCCCTCCACTTT
clone_size: .; d_call: TRBD2; j_call: TRBJ2-7; v_call: TRBV11-2; cdr3_aa: CASSNPPSGPSYEQYF; cdr3_nt: TGTGCCAGCAGCAACCCCCCTAGCGGGCCCTCCTACGAGCAGTACTTC
clone_size: .; d_call: .; j_call: TRBJ1-6; v_call: TRBV2; cdr3_aa: CASSGVEGYRSPLHF; cdr3_nt: TGTGCCAGCAGCGGGGTTGAGGGTTATCGTTCACCCCTCCACTTT
clone_size: .; d_call: .; j_call: TRBJ1-3; v_call: TRBV30; cdr3_aa: CAWRPGLSGASFSGNTIYF; cdr3_nt: TGTGCCTGGAGACCCGGATTGTCAGGGGCTTCTTTCTCTGGAAACACCATATATTTT
clone_size: .; d_call: TRBD1; j_call: TRBJ2-7; v_call: TRBV6-5; cdr3_aa: CASSYSGTGGYEQYF; cdr3_nt: TGTGCCAGCAGTTACTCGGGGACAGGGGGGTACGAGCAGTACTTC
clone_size: .; d_call: .; j_call: TRBJ2-1; v_call: TRBV5-1; cdr3_aa: CASSPKTSYNEQFF; cdr3_nt: TGCGCCAGCAGCCCGAAAACTAGTTACAATGAGCAGTTCTTC
clone_size: .; d_call: .; j_call: TRBJ1-1; v_call: TRBV7-2; cdr3_aa: CASSLDRGGGTEAFF; cdr3_nt: TGTGCCAGCAGCTTAGACCGGGGAGGGGGCACTGAAGCTTTCTTT
clone_size: .; d_call: .; j_call: TRBJ2-3; v_call: TRBV9; cdr3_aa: CASSVEGQGRDTQYF; cdr3_nt: TGTGCCAGCAGCGTAGAAGGCCAGGGCAGAGATACGCAGTATTTT
clone_size: .; d_call: .; j_call: TRBJ2-7; v_call: TRBV7-2; cdr3_aa: CASSLGLAISYEQYF; cdr3_nt: TGTGCCAGCAGCTTAGGGCTAGCTATCTCCTACGAGCAGTACTTC
clone_size: .; d_call: TRBD1; j_call: TRBJ2-6; v_call: TRBV5-8; cdr3_aa: CASSLTGAGANVLTF; cdr3_nt: TGTGCCAGCAGCTTGACAGGGGCCGGGGCCAACGTCCTGACTTTC
clone_size: few; d_call: .; j_call: TRBJ1-5; v_call: TRBV30; cdr3_aa: CAWSGQGNQPQHF; cdr3_nt: TGTGCCTGGAGTGGGCAGGGGAATCAGCCCCAGCATTTT
clone_size: .; d_call: TRBD1; j_call: TRBJ1-4; v_call: TRBV29-1; cdr3_aa: CSATTGWNEKLFF; cdr3_nt: TGCAGCGCCACGACAGGGTGGAACGAAAAACTGTTTTTT
clone_size: few; d_call: .; j_call: TRBJ1-5; v_call: TRBV19; cdr3_aa: CASSGSLRQPQHF; cdr3_nt: TGTGCCAGTAGTGGTAGCCTGCGACAGCCCCAGCATTTT
clone_size: .; d_call: TRBD2; j_call: TRBJ2-1; v_call: TRBV7-3; cdr3_aa: CASSGSGLAGAGEQFF; cdr3_nt: TGTGCCAGCAGCGGCTCGGGACTAGCGGGAGCGGGTGAGCAGTTCTTC
clone_size: .; d_call: TRBD1; j_call: TRBJ2-1; v_call: TRBV5-5; cdr3_aa: CASSVGQVAEQFF; cdr3_nt: TGTGCCAGCAGCGTGGGACAGGTTGCTGAGCAGTTCTTC
clone_size: .; d_call: TRBD2; j_call: TRBJ2-7; v_call: TRBV11-2; cdr3_aa: CASSSGLAGAFSYEQYF; cdr3_nt: TGTGCCAGCAGCTCCGGACTAGCGGGAGCTTTCTCCTACGAGCAGTACTTC
clone_size: .; d_call: TRBD2; j_call: TRBJ2-1; v_call: TRBV30; cdr3_aa: CAWSTGLAGGNEQFF; cdr3_nt: TGTGCCTGGAGTACGGGACTAGCGGGGGGAAATGAGCAGTTCTTC
clone_size: .; d_call: TRBD2; j_call: TRBJ2-2; v_call: TRBV9; cdr3_aa: CASSVLQGGAGELFF; cdr3_nt: TGTGCCAGCAGCGTCTTGCAGGGAGGGGCCGGGGAGCTGTTTTTT
clone_size: once; d_call: .; j_call: TRBJ1-2; v_call: TRBV15; cdr3_aa: CATSRERQLNYGYTF; cdr3_nt: TGTGCCACCAGCAGAGAGAGGCAGCTTAACTATGGCTACACCTTC
clone_size: .; d_call: .; j_call: TRBJ1-1; v_call: TRBV29-1; cdr3_aa: CSATQAERAGFDEAFF; cdr3_nt: TGCAGCGCCACCCAGGCAGAAAGAGCAGGGTTCGATGAAGCTTTCTTT
clone_size: .; d_call: .; j_call: TRBJ1-1; v_call: TRBV9; cdr3_aa: CASSVTGGQDTEAFF; cdr3_nt: TGTGCCAGCAGCGTCACCGGTGGGCAGGACACTGAAGCTTTCTTT
clone_size: .; d_call: .; j_call: TRBJ2-3; v_call: TRBV18; cdr3_aa: CASSLMAGSTDTQYF; cdr3_nt: TGTGCCAGCTCACTTATGGCAGGGAGCACAGATACGCAGTATTTT
clone_size: .; d_call: TRBD2; j_call: TRBJ2-4; v_call: TRBV9; cdr3_aa: CASSVSAGGQNIQYF; cdr3_nt: TGTGCCAGCAGCGTATCAGCGGGGGGACAAAACATTCAGTACTTC
clone_size: .; d_call: TRBD2; j_call: TRBJ2-7; v_call: TRBV18; cdr3_aa: CASSPRALAGGPYEQYF; cdr3_nt: TGTGCCAGCTCACCAAGGGCACTAGCGGGAGGGCCCTACGAGCAGTACTTC
clone_size: .; d_call: .; j_call: TRBJ1-5; v_call: TRBV6-1; cdr3_aa: CASRIPGQPQHF; cdr3_nt: TGTGCCAGCAGGATCCCAGGGCAGCCCCAGCATTTT
clone_size: .; d_call: TRBD1; j_call: TRBJ2-7; v_call: TRBV13; cdr3_aa: CASTSTGAYEQYF; cdr3_nt: TGTGCCAGCACCTCGACAGGGGCCTACGAGCAGTACTTC
clone_size: .; d_call: .; j_call: TRBJ2-5; v_call: TRBV5-1; cdr3_aa: CASSLDQGYGETQYF; cdr3_nt: TGCGCCAGCAGCTTGGATCAGGGGTACGGAGAGACCCAGTACTTC
clone_size: .; d_call: TRBD2; j_call: TRBJ2-3; v_call: TRBV4-1; cdr3_aa: CASRKETSGRTDTQYF; cdr3_nt: TGCGCCAGCAGAAAGGAGACTAGCGGGAGAACAGATACGCAGTATTTT
clone_size: .; d_call: TRBD2; j_call: TRBJ2-3; v_call: TRBV5-4; cdr3_aa: CASSIRLAERADTQYF; cdr3_nt: TGTGCCAGCAGCATCCGACTAGCCGAGCGCGCAGATACGCAGTATTTT
clone_size: .; d_call: TRBD2; j_call: TRBJ2-3; v_call: TRBV19; cdr3_aa: CASRASGIPDTQYF; cdr3_nt: TGTGCCAGCAGGGCTAGCGGGATACCAGATACGCAGTATTTT
clone_size: .; d_call: TRBD1; j_call: TRBJ2-1; v_call: TRBV6-5; cdr3_aa: CASSRQGEDEQFF; cdr3_nt: TGTGCCAGCAGTCGACAGGGGGAGGATGAGCAGTTCTTC
clone_size: .; d_call: .; j_call: TRBJ2-3; v_call: TRBV6-5; cdr3_aa: CASSTSGRTQYF; cdr3_nt: .
clone_size: .; d_call: .; j_call: TRBJ2-5; v_call: TRBV30; cdr3_aa: CAWSGAVQETQYF; cdr3_nt: TGTGCCTGGAGTGGAGCGGTCCAAGAGACCCAGTACTTC
clone_size: few; d_call: .; j_call: TRBJ2-1; v_call: TRBV27; cdr3_aa: CASSLSESYNEQFF; cdr3_nt: TGTGCCAGCAGTTTATCGGAGTCCTACAATGAGCAGTTCTTC
clone_size: .; d_call: TRBD1; j_call: TRBJ1-2; v_call: TRBV29-1; cdr3_aa: CSVLGGQGAGYTF; cdr3_nt: TGCAGCGTGTTAGGGGGACAGGGGGCTGGCTACACCTTC
clone_size: .; d_call: .; j_call: TRBJ1-1; v_call: TRBV7-9; cdr3_aa: CASSLSQNTEAFF; cdr3_nt: TGTGCCAGCAGCTTGTCCCAGAACACTGAAGCTTTCTTT
clone_size: .; d_call: .; j_call: TRBJ1-2; v_call: TRBV6-8; cdr3_aa: CPQAGESFFNYGYTF; cdr3_nt: TGTCCCCAAGCGGGGGAAAGCTTCTTTAACTATGGCTACACCTTC
clone_size: .; d_call: .; j_call: TRBJ2-5; v_call: TRBV7-3; cdr3_aa: CASSLFAGPRGETQYF; cdr3_nt: TGTGCCAGCAGCTTATTCGCGGGGCCGAGGGGAGAGACCCAGTACTTC
clone_size: .; d_call: TRBD2; j_call: TRBJ2-3; v_call: TRBV4-3; cdr3_aa: CASSHRGLAGGTDTQYF; cdr3_nt: TGCGCCAGCAGCCACCGAGGACTAGCGGGAGGGACAGATACGCAGTATTTT